The 8 T cell receptor beta chains below were found in one sample sequenced in a study of blood T cell repertoires in COVID-19. Repertoires were generated with immunoSEQ multiplex PCR, while TCRdb's copy carries only in-frame clones and drops some. The table includes 100,000 to 140,000 clones, more than 70% detected once. The sequencing sample was made of peripheral blood. These receptors were taken from a man between 50 and 59 years old with active or convalescent COVID-19.

The count of this clone is one. In DNA form, the CDR3 reads TGTGCCAGCAGTTTTGACAGGATAAATGAGCAGTTCTTC. Translated, it gives CASSFDRINEQFF. V and J are TRBV27 and TRBJ2-1, with D possibly TRBD1 on 6 matching bases. Germline assignment: CDR1 MNHEY and CDR2 SMNVEV (reference sequence). V shed 3 bases and J shed 7 bases, with 10 bases lying between them. The CDR3 length is 13 residues.

On this clone itself: Additional DNA sequences in this sample encode the identical CDR3. The CDR3 nucleotides read TGTGCCAGCAGCCCTACTAGCGGGAGCTACGAGCAGTACTTC. It translates to CASSPTSGSYEQYF. The rearrangement links TRBV2 to TRBJ2-7; 11 nucleotides match TRBD2. The CDR3 is made up of 14 amino acids. With V trimmed by 6 bases and J by 3 bases, 4 bases remained unmatched. Looked up from germline, CDR1 is SNHLY and CDR2 is FYNNEI.

The table lists this clone with a few counts. Other nucleotide sequences from this sample produce the same CDR3. The chain is built from TRBV9 and TRBJ2-1; 8 positions agree with TRBD1. The germline V gene encodes CDR1 SGDLS and CDR2 YYNGEE. The CDR3 is 15 residues long. With 3 bases clipped from V and 1 base from J, the junction kept 3 bases outside the gene matches. The CDR3 sequence: CASSAGGKSYNEQFF. CDR3 nucleotide sequence: TGTGCCAGCAGCGCAGGGGGCAAGTCCTACAATGAGCAGTTCTTC.

This clone has only one observation. The chain is built from TRBV10-3 and TRBJ1-6, with TRBD1 as a possible D gene (5 bases). V was trimmed by 2 bases and J by 4 bases, leaving 9 bases between them. This CDR3 comprises 15 residues. The germline V gene encodes CDR1 ENHRY and CDR2 SYGVKD. DNA of the CDR3: TGTGCCATCAGTGAGGACAGCGCTTATAATTCACCCCTCCACTTT. Its protein is CAISEDSAYNSPLHF.

This sequence joins TRBV27 and TRBJ2-5; 8 positions agree with TRBD1. CDR1 is MNHEY and CDR2 is SMNVEV in the germline V gene (reference sequence). This CDR3 region has 12 residues. The CDR3 here is CVRGRGLETQYF. CDR3 bases: TGTGTAAGAGGCAGGGGGCTCGAGACCCAGTACTTC.

J is TRBJ1-2 and V is TRBV21-1; the listed D gene, TRBD1, was not tested against the DNA. TRBV21-1 constitutes a pseudogene. The CDR3 covers 14 residues. The CDR3 here is CASSEEGHNYGYTF. Written as DNA, the CDR3 is TGTGCCAGCAGCGAAGAAGGACATAACTATGGCTACACCTTC.

This chain joins TRBV6-5 and TRBJ2-3, with D hard to call. The V end lost 5 bases, the J end lost 0 bases, and 9 bases lay between the germline ends. Germline CDR1 reads MNHEY; CDR2 reads SVGAGI. The CDR3 totals 14 residues. CDR3: CASSKQLSTDTQYF. In DNA form, the CDR3 reads TGTGCCAGCAGTAAACAGTTAAGCACAGATACGCAGTATTTT.

The chain recombines TRBV12-3 or TRBV12-4 with TRBJ2-5; D is perhaps TRBD1 (5 bases). The CDR3 is 11 residues long. Trimming took 11 bases from V and 9 from J, leaving 16 bases between them. DNA of the CDR3: TGTGCCTGTGATAAGGGCAGGGCCCAGTACTTC. Its translation: CACDKGRAQYF.